This passage covers 18 T cell receptor beta chains from one sample sequenced in a study of shared clonotypes between healthy human individuals. Produced via immunoSEQ multiplex PCR; TCRdb's table is partial and in-frame only. The profile shows approximately 2.3 million clones, 80% to 95% of them singletons. The source material was naive CD4+ T cells from PBMCs. Subset indicated: CD45RA+ positively selected. The receptors here all came from a man aged 18 to 29 in good health. Some clones in this sample may be carry-over from other donors' samples.

This rearrangement joins TRBV7-9 to TRBJ2-3; 7 bases align to TRBD1. The J segment lost 0 bases and the V segment lost 5 bases, leaving 11 bases of the junction unmatched. Germline-derived CDR1 and CDR2 are SEHNR and FQNEAQ (reference sequence). CDR3 length: 17 residues. The chain's CDR3 is CASSPKEPGQSTDTQYF. The CDR3 DNA follows: TGTGCCAGCAGCCCGAAGGAACCGGGACAGAGCACAGATACGCAGTATTTT.

V usage is TRBV6-1 and J usage is TRBJ1-5, with a weak D call TRBD1 (5 bases). CDR3 length: 16 residues. V was clipped by 0 bases and J by 0 bases, with 9 bases between them. Germline V CDR1 and CDR2: MNHNS, SASEGT. CDR3 sequence: CASSEAPGLSNQPQHF. The CDR3, as DNA: TGTGCCAGCAGTGAAGCCCCAGGGCTTAGCAATCAGCCCCAGCATTTT.

Note on this clone: This CDR3 is also generated by other DNA sequences in the sample. The rearrangement links TRBV5-1 to TRBJ2-1; a weak D match, TRBD2 (6 bases). This CDR3 spans 13 amino acids. Per the germline V gene, CDR1 is SGHRS and CDR2 is YFSETQ. The V end lost 3 bases, the J end lost 4 bases, and 8 bases lay between the germline ends. CDR3: CASSSGLYNEQFF. CDR3 DNA sequence: TGCGCCAGCAGCTCGGGACTTTACAATGAGCAGTTCTTC.

About this clone: The sample contains more than one DNA sequence encoding this CDR3. The V and J genes are TRBV28 and TRBJ1-3; D is unclear. This CDR3 contains 14 residues. Per the germline V gene, CDR1 is MDHEN and CDR2 is SYDVKM. The V end lost 5 bases, the J end lost 0 bases, and 8 bases lay between the germline ends. CDR3 amino acids: CASSRLSSGNTIYF. CDR3 in DNA: TGTGCCAGCAGTCGACTGAGCTCTGGAAACACCATATATTTT. Full variable domain (remainder filled in from reference TRBV28 and TRBJ1-3): DVKVTQSSRYLVKRTGEKVFLECVQDMDHENMFWYRQDPGLGLRLIYFSYDVKMKEKGDIPEGYSVSREKKERFSLILESASTNQTSMYLCASSRLSSGNTIYFGEGSWLTVV.

This clone is a singleton in its sample. Different DNA sequences within this sample yield the same CDR3. The rearrangement uses TRBV19 and TRBJ1-5, with D possibly TRBD1 on 6 matching bases. The V and J ends lost 6 bases and 2 bases respectively, with 11 bases between them. Germline V gene data show CDR1 as LNHDA and CDR2 as SQIVND (reference sequence). The CDR3 is made up of 14 amino acids. CDR3 DNA: TGTGCCAGTAGCCTTAGACAGGGCAATCAGCCCCAGCATTTT. It is translated as CASSLRQGNQPQHF. The whole variable domain, remainder taken from reference TRBV19 and TRBJ1-5, is DGGITQSPKYLFRKEGQNVTLSCEQNLNHDAMYWYRQDPGQGLRLIYYSQIVNDFQKGDIAEGYSVSREKKESFPLTVTSAQKNPTAFYLCASSLRQGNQPQHFGDGTRLSIL.

The CDR3 sequence is CASSPLSATRGTGGYTF. CDR3 in DNA: TGTGCCAGCTCACCACTTTCCGCGACCAGGGGAACGGGTGGCTACACCTTC. V usage is TRBV18 and J usage is TRBJ1-2; D possibly corresponds to TRBD1 (6 bases). Germline V CDR1 and CDR2: KGHSH, LQKENI. This CDR3 spans 17 amino acids. V lost 1 base and J 7 bases, leaving 22 bases between the germline ends. Filled out from reference TRBV18 and TRBJ1-2, the complete variable domain reads NAGVMQNPRHLVRRRGQEARLRCSPMKGHSHVYWYRQLPEEGLKFMVYLQKENIIDESGMPKERFSAEFPKEGPSILRIQQVVRGDSAAYFCASSPLSATRGTGGYTFGSGTRLTVV.

This clone has a single count. Other DNA sequences within the sample encode an identical CDR3. The chain couples TRBV5-1 to TRBJ1-1, with 8 bases aligning to TRBD1. The CDR3 contains 14 residues. The ends lost 4 bases at V and 1 base at J; junction bases unmatched: 3. Germline CDR1 SGHRS, CDR2 YFSETQ. CDR3 bases: TGCGCCAGCAGCCAGGACAGGGCGAACACTGAAGCTTTCTTT. As protein: CASSQDRANTEAFF. The whole variable domain, remainder taken from reference TRBV5-1 and TRBJ1-1, is KAGVTQTPRYLIKTRGQQVTLSCSPISGHRSVSWYQQTPGQGLQFLFEYFSETQRNKGNFPGRFSGRQFSNSRSEMNVSTLELGDSALYLCASSQDRANTEAFFGQGTRLTVV.

V is TRBV9 and J is TRBJ2-2, with TRBD2 as a possible D gene (5 bases). The CDR3 loop spans 14 amino acids. Trimming took 0 bases from V and 7 from J, leaving 10 bases between them. From germline, CDR1 is SGDLS and CDR2 YYNGEE. CDR3 nucleotide sequence: TGTGCCAGCAGCGTAGTGGGGAGCGGCGGGGAGCTGTTTTTT. Amino acid sequence: CASSVVGSGGELFF.

About this clone: Other DNA sequences of this sample code for an identical CDR3. The chain couples TRBV9 to TRBJ1-1, with D possibly TRBD1 on 5 matching bases. V lost 4 bases and J lost 1, with 11 bases in between. Per the germline V gene, CDR1 is SGDLS and CDR2 is YYNGEE. This CDR3 has 14 amino acids. CDR3 sequence reads: CASSPRVGNTEAFF. The CDR3, as DNA: TGTGCCAGCAGCCCCAGGGTCGGGAACACTGAAGCTTTCTTT.

This clone was found a few times. V gene TRBV5-1 combines with J gene TRBJ2-7; TRBD1 matches at 7 bases. The CDR3 loop spans 15 amino acids. Unmatched junction bases numbered 9, after V lost 4 bases and J lost 2 bases. Germline V gives CDR1 SGHRS, CDR2 YFSETQ. The CDR3 is CASSPVYRGTYEQYF. The CDR3 bases are TGCGCCAGCAGCCCCGTTTACAGGGGCACCTACGAGCAGTACTTC.

V usage is TRBV7-6 and J usage is TRBJ2-2, with D unresolved. The CDR3 is made up of 16 amino acids. Germline V gene lookup returns CDR1 SGHVS and CDR2 FNYEAQ. The V end was cut by 7 bases, the J end by 0 bases, with 15 bases between. In nucleotides, the CDR3 is TGTGCCAGCACCTCGACTCTATTATCGAACACCGGGGAGCTGTTTTTT. Translated: CASTSTLLSNTGELFF.

The chain has TRBV4-1 and TRBJ2-2; D ambiguous. The V gene lost 3 bases and the J gene lost 6 bases, with 14 bases spanning the gap. Germline values: CDR1 MGHRA, CDR2 YSYEKL. The CDR3 extends over 15 amino acids. Here the CDR3 DNA reads TGCGCCAGCAGCCATGGTGGCGGTCTTCCCGGGGAGCTGTTTTTT. Amino acid sequence: CASSHGGGLPGELFF.

The V call is TRBV6-5, the J call TRBJ1-4; the match to TRBD1 covers 7 bases. The length of the CDR3 is 15 residues. The J segment lost 11 bases and the V segment lost 4 bases, leaving 13 bases of the junction unmatched. Germline CDR1 reads MNHEY; CDR2 reads SVGAGI. The CDR3 reads CASSSDRALYGKLFF. CDR3 DNA: TGTGCCAGCAGTTCCGACAGGGCCCTTTATGGGAAACTGTTTTTT.

The chain employs TRBV27 and TRBJ2-1, with 7 bases fitting TRBD2. Per germline, CDR1 MNHEY and CDR2 SMNVEV (reference sequence). The CDR3 is 17 amino acids. J was trimmed by 3 bases and V by 0 bases; bases with no gene match: 8. The CDR3 DNA is TGTGCCAGCAGTTTATCGGCTCTAGCGGAAAACTACAATGAGCAGTTCTTC. This codes for CASSLSALAENYNEQFF.

Written as DNA, the CDR3 is TGTGCCAGCAGGGGCCGCGGGGGGGCCAACGTCCTGACTTTC. Protein product: CASRGRGGANVLTF. V usage is TRBV27 and J usage is TRBJ2-6; the D gene is possibly TRBD2 (5 bases). V lost 6 bases and J 4 bases, leaving 10 bases between the germline ends. The CDR3 length is 14 residues. Looked up from germline, CDR1 is MNHEY and CDR2 is SMNVEV (reference sequence).

The chain recombines TRBV30 with TRBJ1-5; 10 bases are shared with TRBD1. In germline, CDR1 is GTSNPN, CDR2 SVGIG (reference sequence). The CDR3 runs to 13 residues. The J segment lost 4 bases and the V segment lost 5 bases, leaving 2 bases of the junction unmatched. CDR3 sequence: CAWGTGVNQPQHF. CDR3 sequence (DNA): TGTGCCTGGGGGACAGGGGTGAATCAGCCCCAGCATTTT.

Of note for this clone: Other DNA sequences in the same sample also yield this CDR3. The chain joins TRBV28 to TRBJ1-5; 7 bases line up with TRBD1. Germline V CDR1 and CDR2: MDHEN, SYDVKM. CDR3 length equals 14 residues. V shed 8 bases, J shed 1 base, and the junction held 5 bases outside the gene matches. This CDR3 is CASRPGGSNQPQHF. The DNA of the CDR3 is TGTGCCAGCCGACCAGGGGGAAGCAATCAGCCCCAGCATTTT.

The CDR3 here is CASSLLTGGKTQYF. The CDR3, as DNA: TGTGCCAGCAGTTTATTGACAGGGGGAAAGACCCAGTACTTC. The V and J genes are TRBV28 and TRBJ2-5; 9 bases agree with TRBD1. Germline V lookup: CDR1 MDHEN, CDR2 SYDVKM. The CDR3 has 14 residues. With V trimmed by 1 base and J by 6 bases, 3 bases remained unmatched.